What follows are 24 T cell receptor beta chains derived from one specimen sequenced in a study of PD-1 blockade in mismatch repair-deficient tumors. Using immunoSEQ multiplex PCR, the repertoire was profiled, and TCRdb retains in-frame clones only, with some absent. The table shows tens of thousands of clones, with 75% to 85% occurring only once. Sequenced here: peripheral blood, sampled 12 weeks after starting pembrolizumab. The receptors were gathered from an adult with mismatch repair-deficient cancer.

This clone occurred once. The chain links TRBV13 to TRBJ2-1; 10 bases agree with TRBD2. With 5 bases clipped from V and 1 base from J, the junction kept 8 bases outside the gene matches. The CDR3 covers 17 residues. CDR1 and CDR2 (germline): PRHDT, FYEKMQ (reference sequence). The CDR3, as DNA: TGTGCCAGCAGCGTCCTACTAGCGGGGAGTTCCTACAATGAGCAGTTCTTC. Protein product: CASSVLLAGSSYNEQFF.

The rearrangement joins TRBV2 to TRBJ2-1; maybe TRBD2 (6 bases). The germline V and J ends were trimmed by 8 bases and 5 bases, with 13 bases remaining between them. The germline V gene has CDR1 SNHLY and CDR2 FYNNEI. The CDR3 contains 13 residues. Here the CDR3 reads CASRGTAHNEQFF. The CDR3 bases are TGTGCCAGCCGGGGGACTGCCCACAATGAGCAGTTCTTC.

This chain joins TRBV5-1 and TRBJ2-7, with D possibly being TRBD1 (6 bases). The germline V and J ends were trimmed by 0 bases and 5 bases, with 15 bases remaining between them. This CDR3 is 15 amino acids long. Germline V lookup: CDR1 SGHRS, CDR2 YFSETQ. The CDR3 sequence is CASSLVLDSINEQYF. In nucleotides, the CDR3 is TGCGCCAGCAGCTTGGTCCTGGACAGTATCAACGAGCAGTACTTC.

This clone was found a few times. The chain uses TRBV30 and TRBJ1-2; unclear D gene. This CDR3 has 12 residues. V was shortened by 3 bases and J by 1 base, with 6 bases between the two germline ends. The germline V gene has CDR1 GTSNPN and CDR2 SVGIG (reference sequence). CDR3 sequence reads: CAWRKDNYGYTF. CDR3 nucleotides: TGTGCCTGGAGGAAAGATAACTATGGCTACACCTTC.

This clone was seen a few times. This rearrangement joins TRBV30 to TRBJ2-7, with TRBD2 matching 9 bases. The germline V gene has CDR1 GTSNPN and CDR2 SVGIG (reference sequence). Unmatched junction bases numbered 5, after V lost 2 bases and J lost 3 bases. The CDR3 totals 14 residues. In DNA form, the CDR3 reads TGTGCCTGGAGTAGGGCTAGCGGGGACTACGAGCAGTACTTC. It is translated as CAWSRASGDYEQYF.

The chain joins TRBV10-3 to TRBJ2-1, with D perhaps TRBD2 (6 bases). Trimming pared 10 bases from V and 0 bases from J, leaving 16 bases between. Germline V CDR1 and CDR2: ENHRY, SYGVKD. The length of the CDR3 is 15 residues. The CDR3 DNA is TGTGCCACCGTCGGAGGGGCTAGCTCCTACAATGAGCAGTTCTTC. It is translated as CATVGGASSYNEQFF.

The rearrangement joins TRBV19 to TRBJ1-1; 11 bases are a match to TRBD1. Germline values: CDR1 LNHDA, CDR2 SQIVND (reference sequence). This CDR3 has 16 amino acids. V gave up 6 bases and J gave up 5 bases; unmatched junction bases: 11. In DNA, the CDR3 is TGTGCCAGTAGGCGGACAGGGGGCGAGAGAAGGACTGAAGCTTTCTTT. It codes for CASRRTGGERRTEAFF.

This clone was counted only a few times. The rearrangement joins TRBV6-4 to TRBJ2-3; D may be TRBD2 (6 bases). The CDR3 extends over 14 amino acids. The germline gives CDR1 MRHNA, CDR2 SNTAGT. Trimming took 5 bases from V and 0 from J, leaving 9 bases between them. CDR3 region: CASSSSGSTDTQYF. DNA of the CDR3: TGTGCCAGCAGTTCAAGCGGGAGCACAGATACGCAGTATTTT.

In its sample, this clone was seen once. The chain recombines TRBV7-2 with TRBJ1-5; weak D call: TRBD1 (6 bases). Looked up from germline, CDR1 is SGHTA and CDR2 is FQGNSA. V was clipped by 5 bases and J by 4 bases, with 12 bases between them. CDR3 length: 14 residues. The DNA of the CDR3 is TGTGCCAGCAGCCCCACAGGGTTTAATCAGCCCCAGCATTTT. Its protein is CASSPTGFNQPQHF.

This clone appeared a single time. The V gene is TRBV4-3, the J gene TRBJ2-5; D gene uncertain. Germline CDR1 LGHNA, CDR2 YSLEER. The V gene lost 0 bases and the J gene lost 2 bases, with 10 bases spanning the gap. There are 15 residues in the CDR3. The CDR3 sequence is CASSQDLVGQETQYF. The CDR3 DNA follows: TGCGCCAGCAGCCAAGATCTCGTAGGTCAAGAGACCCAGTACTTC.

The V call is TRBV29-1, the J call TRBJ2-1, with D possibly matching TRBD2 (6 bases). Trimming removed 4 bases from V and 3 bases from J, with 10 bases in between. In germline, CDR1 is SQVTM, CDR2 ANQGSEA. The CDR3 covers 13 residues. The CDR3 here is CSVAGGVYNEQFF. CDR3 bases: TGCAGCGTTGCAGGAGGGGTCTACAATGAGCAGTTCTTC.

The genes are TRBV19 and TRBJ2-3; D not resolved. V was clipped by 2 bases and J by 3 bases, with 12 bases between them. CDR1 and CDR2 (germline): LNHDA, SQIVND (reference sequence). The length of the CDR3 is 15 residues. CDR3 DNA: TGTGCCAGTAGTATACGACCAGCATCGACAGATACGCAGTATTTT. Encoded protein: CASSIRPASTDTQYF. Using reference TRBV19 and TRBJ2-3 for the parts outside the CDR3, the full variable domain is DGGITQSPKYLFRKEGQNVTLSCEQNLNHDAMYWYRQDPGQGLRLIYYSQIVNDFQKGDIAEGYSVSREKKESFPLTVTSAQKNPTAFYLCASSIRPASTDTQYFGPGTRLTVL.

The V call is TRBV10-2, the J call TRBJ2-3; maybe TRBD1 (5 bases). CDR3 length equals 15 residues. Germline V CDR1 and CDR2: WSHSY, SAAADI. V was trimmed by 0 bases and J by 0 bases, leaving 7 bases between them. The CDR3 region is CASSESGASTDTQYF. Here the CDR3 DNA reads TGCGCCAGCAGTGAGTCAGGGGCTAGCACAGATACGCAGTATTTT.

This sequence joins TRBV6-5 and TRBJ1-4; D not certain. Trimming pared 2 bases from V and 3 bases from J, leaving 7 bases between. This CDR3 has 14 residues. Germline values: CDR1 MNHEY, CDR2 SVGAGI. The DNA of the CDR3 is TGTGCCAGCAGTTACACGAGGGCTAATGAAAAACTGTTTTTT. Translated: CASSYTRANEKLFF.

This sequence joins TRBV28 and TRBJ2-7; 7 positions match TRBD2. The CDR3 contains 14 residues. V was pared by 8 bases and J by 4 bases, with 11 bases of the junction left unmatched. The germline gives CDR1 MDHEN, CDR2 SYDVKM. This chain's CDR3 is CASHPAGRLYEQYF. DNA of the CDR3: TGTGCCAGCCACCCAGCGGGACGACTTTACGAGCAGTACTTC.

The rearrangement joins TRBV30 to TRBJ1-5; 7 nucleotides align to TRBD1. The CDR3 totals 14 residues. Germline CDR1 GTSNPN, CDR2 SVGIG (reference sequence). J gave up 6 bases and V 6 bases, and 11 bases lay outside the gene matches. The CDR3 sequence: CACARTGGGQPQHF. In nucleotides, the CDR3 is TGTGCCTGCGCCCGGACAGGAGGCGGTCAGCCCCAGCATTTT.

This clone was seen a handful of times. The gene calls are TRBV7-3 and TRBJ2-7, with D hard to call. CDR1 and CDR2 (germline): SGHTA, FQGTGA. The CDR3 covers 13 residues. The germline V and J ends were trimmed by 6 bases and 1 base, with 10 bases remaining between them. CDR3 sequence: CASSLGPSYEQYF. In nucleotides, the CDR3 is TGTGCCAGCAGTCTAGGGCCGTCCTACGAGCAGTACTTC.

The genes are TRBV14 and TRBJ1-2, with D perhaps matching TRBD1 (6 bases). With 5 bases removed from V and 6 bases from J, the gap between germline ends came to 13 bases. Germline CDR1 is SGHDN and CDR2 is FVKESK. This CDR3 has 13 amino acids. The CDR3 sequence: CASSGRTADGYTF. Here the CDR3 DNA reads TGTGCCAGCAGCGGCCGGACAGCGGATGGCTACACCTTC.

This rearrangement joins TRBV11-1 to TRBJ2-1, with 8 bases lining up with TRBD2. With V trimmed by 2 bases and J by 6 bases, 12 bases remained unmatched. The CDR3 length is 17 residues. Looked up from germline, CDR1 is SGHAT and CDR2 is FQDESV (reference sequence). The CDR3 loop is CASSLPGTSGFGNEQFF. For the CDR3, the DNA is TGTGCCAGCAGCTTACCCGGGACTAGTGGGTTCGGCAATGAGCAGTTCTTC.

The V and J genes are TRBV5-1 and TRBJ2-3; TRBD2 agrees at 14 bases. The CDR3 is 19 amino acids. The germline V gene has CDR1 SGHRS and CDR2 YFSETQ. Losses at the gene ends were 3 bases for V and 6 bases for J; bases not matched to a gene: 15. CDR3 amino acids: CASSSLGTSGRLTGDTQYF. The CDR3 DNA reads TGCGCCAGCAGCTCGTTGGGGACTAGCGGGAGACTCACAGGTGATACGCAGTATTTT.

This rearrangement joins TRBV5-1 to TRBJ2-7, with a possible D match to TRBD2 (5 bases). The CDR3 runs 14 residues. V lost 0 bases to trimming and J lost 2 bases, with 9 bases between them. Germline loops: CDR1 SGHRS, CDR2 YFSETQ. The CDR3, as DNA: TGCGCCAGCAGCTTGGCCACCGGGGCCTACGAGCAGTACTTC. It codes for CASSLATGAYEQYF.

The chain carries TRBV2 and TRBJ1-2, with TRBD1 matching 7 bases. The CDR3 covers 16 residues. Germline CDR1 SNHLY, CDR2 FYNNEI. V gave up 0 bases and J gave up 6 bases; unmatched junction bases: 10. Here the CDR3 DNA reads TGTGCCAGCAGTGAAGCGGGATGGGAGGGGGCGCATGGCTACACCTTC. This gives the protein CASSEAGWEGAHGYTF.

The chain combines TRBV4-1 with TRBJ2-7; 9 bases match TRBD2. This CDR3 contains 15 residues. CDR1 is MGHRA, CDR2 YSYEKL, per germline. V shed 4 bases, J shed 2 bases, and the junction held 6 bases outside the gene matches. For the CDR3, the DNA is TGCGCCAGCAGCCTCAAAGCGGGAGGCCCCTACGAGCAGTACTTC. Translating it yields CASSLKAGGPYEQYF.

This clone was detected only a few times. The chain carries TRBV27 and TRBJ2-7, with TRBD2 matching 11 bases. Germline V gene sequence: CDR1 MNHEY, CDR2 SMNVEV (reference sequence). The CDR3 is 16 residues long. The ends lost 2 bases at V and 4 bases at J; junction bases unmatched: 7. Here the CDR3 DNA reads TGTGCCAGCAGTTTAAACTCGGGACTAGCGGTTTACGAGCAGTACTTC. Translating gives CASSLNSGLAVYEQYF.